Listed below are T cell receptor beta chains from one sample, sequenced in a study of post-analysis software for immune sequencing data. MiXCR, run by TCRdb on the PCR reads, gives a single entry per CDR3 protein. The sample lists about half a million distinct CDR3 sequences, nearly 45% occurring once. Sequences were obtained from blood. These receptors originate from a girl between 5 and 17 years old with multiple sclerosis. Each CDR3 is given with its conserved first and last residue. Fields, in order: J gene, V gene, D gene, clone size, CDR3 protein, CDR3 DNA. The D gene is left open where the match is weak. Where a row states a size, it is once, few, many or the class of an expanded clone; other rows omit it.

TRBJ2-4 TRBV7-9 . . CASSLMYGEQYF TGTGCCAGCAGCTTAATGTACGGGGAGCAGTACTTC
TRBJ2-3 TRBV10-3 . . CAISDPGLDTQYF TGTGCCATCAGTGATCCGGGACTAGATACGCAGTATTTT
TRBJ1-4 TRBV29-1 TRBD1 few CSGQDRGYEKLFF TGCAGCGGCCAGGACAGGGGATACGAAAAACTGTTTTTT
TRBJ2-7 TRBV6-5 . . CASSYSRESDEQYF TGTGCCAGCAGTTACTCCCGGGAATCCGACGAGCAGTACTTC
TRBJ2-1 TRBV15 TRBD2 . CATSPGTSGRNEQFF TGTGCCACCAGTCCCGGGACTAGCGGAAGAAATGAGCAGTTCTTC
TRBJ2-1 TRBV29-1 . . CSGAPGPTYNEQFF TGCAGCGGGGCGCCGGGACCTACCTACAATGAGCAGTTCTTC
TRBJ2-3 TRBV24-1 . . CATSGQGQLSSTDTQYF TGTGCCACCAGTGGCCAAGGACAGCTTTCTAGCACAGATACGCAGTATTTT
TRBJ2-3 TRBV4-1 TRBD1 . CASSQVDRGDTDTQYF TGCGCCAGCAGCCAAGTGGACAGGGGGGACACAGATACGCAGTATTTT
TRBJ1-5 TRBV15 TRBD1 . CATSARQGRSQPQHF TGTGCCACCAGCGCCAGACAGGGACGAAGTCAGCCCCAGCATTTT
TRBJ2-5 TRBV28 TRBD2 few CASSPLAGGETQYF TGTGCCAGCAGTCCGCTAGCGGGGGGGGAGACCCAGTACTTC
TRBJ1-1 TRBV29-1 . few CSVAPVNTEAFF TGCAGCGTGGCCCCGGTGAACACTGAAGCTTTCTTT
TRBJ2-7 TRBV29-1 . . CSYQRGPRVEQYF TGCAGCTACCAGAGGGGCCCCCGCGTCGAGCAGTACTTC